This T cell receptor (beta chain) was identified during a study of shared clonotypes between healthy human individuals. General study results and limits: Some clonotypes were shared by all four sorted-subset donors, while others were not shared. The non-shared ones had lower generation probabilities than the shared ones.

Only CD45RO-negative cells positively selected for CCR7 counted as naive CD8 cells, so terminally differentiated effector memory CD45RA+ cells were excluded. Healthy HIV-negative adults without recent acute infections or vaccinations served as donors. The method was immunoSEQ multiplex PCR; TCRdb's version includes in-frame clones alone and lacks a portion of them. The profile shows some 2.1 million clones, approximately 94% of them singletons. The V end lost 6 bases, the J end lost 4 bases, and 19 bases lay between the germline ends. From germline, CDR1 is MNHEY and CDR2 SMNVEV (reference sequence). The length of the CDR3 is 17 residues. Concerning this clone itself: The antigen is unknown.

The clonotype was recovered from a man younger than 35 in good health. The V gene is TRBV27, the J gene TRBJ2-6; D could derive from TRBD1 or TRBD2 (5 bases each). The material sequenced was naive CD8+ T cells sorted from blood. Written as DNA, the CDR3 is TGTGCCAGCAGCCCCCCCCCAGGGACGGGCGGGGCCAACGTCCTGACTTTC. This translates into CASSPPPGTGGANVLTF.